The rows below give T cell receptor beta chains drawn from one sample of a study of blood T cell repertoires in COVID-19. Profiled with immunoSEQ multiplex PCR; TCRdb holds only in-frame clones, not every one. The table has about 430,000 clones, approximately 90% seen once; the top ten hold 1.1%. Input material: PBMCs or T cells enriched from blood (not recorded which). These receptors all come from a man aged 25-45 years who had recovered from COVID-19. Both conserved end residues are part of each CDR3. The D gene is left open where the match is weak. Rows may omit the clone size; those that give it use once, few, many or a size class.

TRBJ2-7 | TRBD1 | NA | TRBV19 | CASSIRPGGFHEQYF | TGTGCCAGTAGTATAAGGCCAGGGGGCTTCCACGAGCAGTACTTC
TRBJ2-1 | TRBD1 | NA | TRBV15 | CATSGTGQSEQFF | TGTGCCACCTCCGGGACGGGACAGAGTGAGCAGTTCTTC
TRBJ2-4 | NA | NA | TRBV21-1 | CASSKAASGTKNIQYF | TGTGCCAGCAGCAAAGCGGCTAGCGGTACCAAAAACATTCAGTACTTC
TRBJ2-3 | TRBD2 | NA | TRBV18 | CASSPPLAAGRDTQYF | TGTGCCAGCTCACCACCTCTAGCGGCGGGCCGGGATACGCAGTATTTT
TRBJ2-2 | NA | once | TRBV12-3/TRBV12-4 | CASRSNTGELFF | TGTGCCAGCAGGTCAAACACCGGGGAGCTGTTTTTT
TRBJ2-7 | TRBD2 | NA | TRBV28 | CATREAKYSYEQYF | TGTGCCACCCGGGAGGCAAAGTACTCCTACGAGCAGTACTTC
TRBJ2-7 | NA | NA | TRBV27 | CASSLVPTGRVDF | TGTGCCAGCAGTTTAGTACCTACAGGGAGAGTCGACTTC
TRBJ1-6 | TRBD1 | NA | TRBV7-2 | CASSLGRGNSPLHF | TGTGCCAGCAGCTTAGGCAGGGGGAATTCACCCCTCCACTTT
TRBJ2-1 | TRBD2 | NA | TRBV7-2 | CASSLGSSGRYEQFF | TGTGCCAGCAGCTTAGGCTCTAGCGGGAGATATGAGCAGTTCTTC
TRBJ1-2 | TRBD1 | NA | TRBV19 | CASSIAGTGASNYGYTF | TGTGCCAGTAGTATTGCCGGGACAGGGGCCTCTAACTATGGCTACACCTTC
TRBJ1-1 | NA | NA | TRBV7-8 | CASRLKGGTTGTEAFF | TGTGCCAGCAGGTTAAAGGGAGGCACAACGGGCACTGAAGCTTTCTTT
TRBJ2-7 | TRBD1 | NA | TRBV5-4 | CASSGSGTGVRKQYF | TGTGCCAGCAGCGGCTCCGGGACAGGGGTTAGGAAGCAGTACTTC
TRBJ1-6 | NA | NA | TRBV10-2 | CASSVGHLNSPLHF | TGCGCCAGCAGTGTGGGACACCTTAATTCACCCCTCCACTTT
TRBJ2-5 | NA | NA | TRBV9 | CASSVGQATQETQYF | TGTGCCAGCAGCGTAGGTCAGGCCACCCAAGAGACCCAGTACTTC
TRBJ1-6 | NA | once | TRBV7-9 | CASSLGSSYNSPLHF | TGTGCCAGCAGCTTAGGTAGCTCCTATAATTCACCCCTCCACTTT
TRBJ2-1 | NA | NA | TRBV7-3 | CASSLSSDFYNEQFF | TGTGCCAGCAGCTTAAGCAGCGACTTCTACAATGAGCAGTTCTTC
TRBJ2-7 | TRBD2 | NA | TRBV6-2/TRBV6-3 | CASSGTLAGLYEQYF | TGTGCCAGCAGTGGCACACTAGCGGGACTGTACGAGCAGTACTTC
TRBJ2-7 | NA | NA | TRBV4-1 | CASSHRSHEQYF | TGCGCCAGCAGCCATCGGTCTCACGAGCAGTACTTC